The rows below give T cell receptor beta chains drawn from one sample of a study of patients and donors after allogeneic stem cell transplantation. One entry per CDR3 protein, called by TCRdb with MiXCR from the RT-PCR reads. In the table there are some 150,000 distinct CDR3 sequences, approximately 40% of which are singletons. What was sequenced was blood, either unsorted or a sorted T cell fraction (not recorded which). Receptors were obtained from a human donor who was either an allogeneic HSCT recipient or a stem cell or donor lymphocyte infusion donor (not recorded which). It is not recorded whose cells these are; they may come from a transplant donor. CDR3s include the opening cysteine and the closing phenylalanine or tryptophan. Each record gives: clone size, V gene, D gene, J gene, CDR3 DNA, CDR3 protein. The D gene is left open where the match is weak. The size field is filled for only some rows; it gives once, few, many or a size class.

few	TRBV10-3	NA	TRBJ1-1	TGTGCCATCAGTGAGTCGAAACACAGCTTCATGAACACTGAAGCTTTCTTT	CAISESKHSFMNTEAFF
few	TRBV7-2	NA	TRBJ1-5	TGTGCCAGCAGCTTAGGTGGATGGGGGAGTCAGCCCCAGCATTTT	CASSLGGWGSQPQHF
few	TRBV24-1	NA	TRBJ1-2	TGTGCCACCAGTGATTTCGGGGGCTATGGCTACACCTTC	CATSDFGGYGYTF
NA	TRBV5-1	NA	TRBJ1-1	TGCGCCAGCAGCTTGGCCGGGTTCACTGAAGCTTTCTTT	CASSLAGFTEAFF
few	TRBV7-2	NA	TRBJ2-1	TGTGCCAGCAGCGTAGACTGGGCGATCTACAATGAGCAGTTCTTC	CASSVDWAIYNEQFF
NA	TRBV18	NA	TRBJ1-1	TGTGCCAGCTCACCTCCCCTCGCACAGCCAGTACTCGGTGAAGCTTTCTTT	CASSPPLAQPVLGEAFF
NA	TRBV6-5	NA	TRBJ1-2	TGTGCCAGCAGTTACGGCTCCGGTGGTGTGAGCGGCTACACCTTC	CASSYGSGGVSGYTF
few	TRBV20-1	NA	TRBJ1-6	TGCAGTGCTAGAGAAGGGGTGGGGAATTCACCCCTCCACTTT	CSAREGVGNSPLHF
NA	TRBV29-1	NA	TRBJ2-2	TGCAGCGTTCTGCGAGGGGCCACCGGGGAGCTGTTTTTT	CSVLRGATGELFF
few	TRBV7-8	NA	TRBJ1-5	TGTGCCAGCAGCGGCCAACGTCGGGGCAATCAGCCCCAGCATTTT	CASSGQRRGNQPQHF
few	TRBV2	TRBD2	TRBJ2-5	TGTGCCAGCTGGGAGGGAGAGACCCAGTACTTC	CASWEGETQYF
NA	TRBV5-5	NA	TRBJ1-1	TGTGCCAGCAGCCGCGGGACGAACACTGAAGCTTTCTTT	CASSRGTNTEAFF
NA	TRBV20-1	NA	TRBJ2-1	TGCAGTGCTAGAGGGGGGGCCCGAGATAATGCTGAGCAGTTCTTC	CSARGGARDNAEQFF
few	TRBV10-3	NA	TRBJ1-5	TGTGCCACCAGAAATCGGGGGGACGGGCAGCCCCAGCATTTT	CATRNRGDGQPQHF
NA	TRBV4-2	TRBD2	TRBJ2-3	TGTGCCAGCAGCCAAGAACTAGCGGGGGGAGCTAGCACAGATACGCAGTATTTT	CASSQELAGGASTDTQYF
NA	TRBV5-1	NA	TRBJ1-5	TGCGCCAGCAGCACGCTGGGGGGTCAGCCCCAGCATTTT	CASSTLGGQPQHF
NA	TRBV3-1	TRBD1	TRBJ2-7	TGTGCCAGCAGCCCCGGGACAGGGGGCATTTACTCCTACGAGCAGTACTTC	CASSPGTGGIYSYEQYF
NA	TRBV7-9	NA	TRBJ1-5	TGTGCCAGCAGCGGGCCTCCTCCGAATCAGCCCCAGCATTTT	CASSGPPPNQPQHF
few	TRBV20-1	NA	TRBJ1-1	TGCAGTGCTAAAGGGGGAAGGACTGAAGCTTTCTTT	CSAKGGRTEAFF
few	TRBV5-1	TRBD2	TRBJ2-3	TGCGCCAGCAGGGACGTACTAGCGGGGGGCCGCACAGATACGCAGTATTTT	CASRDVLAGGRTDTQYF
NA	TRBV2	TRBD2	TRBJ2-5	TGTGCCAGCACAGGGCTAGCGGGCCGGGCTTTGGAGACCCAGTACTTC	CASTGLAGRALETQYF
NA	TRBV3-1	NA	TRBJ2-5	TGTGCCAGCAGCCTACTACGCGAGTCCAACCAAGAGACCCAGTACTTC	CASSLLRESNQETQYF
once	TRBV12-3/TRBV12-4	NA	TRBJ2-3	TGTGCCAGCACCCCGAGGGCTAGTTCGATATCGGATACGCAGTATTTT	CASTPRASSISDTQYF
many	TRBV5-1	TRBD1	TRBJ1-1	TGCGCCAGCAGCAAAGGACAGGGACCGTTTGAAGCTTTCTTT	CASSKGQGPFEAFF
NA	TRBV30	NA	TRBJ2-2	TGTGCCTGGAGTCCCCACACCGGGGAGCTGTTTTTT	CAWSPHTGELFF
NA	TRBV30	TRBD1	TRBJ2-1	TGTGCCGGGACAGGGCGCCTTCCCTACAATGAGCAGTTCTTC	CAGTGRLPYNEQFF
few	TRBV3-1	NA	TRBJ1-1	TGTGCCAGCAGCTTGAGAGGCACAGGGATCACTGAAGCTTTCTTT	CASSLRGTGITEAFF
few	TRBV27	TRBD1	TRBJ1-1	TGTGCCAGCAGGACGCTACAGGGGTCGAACACTGAAGCTTTCTTT	CASRTLQGSNTEAFF
few	TRBV5-6	NA	TRBJ1-1	TGTGCCAGCAGCTTGGAGTGGAGGGCCTTGGAGACTGAAGCTTTCTTT	CASSLEWRALETEAFF
NA	TRBV20-1	NA	TRBJ1-2	TGCAGTGCCGAGACAGCAGGACGGCCGCTACATGGCTACACCTTC	CSAETAGRPLHGYTF
few	TRBV5-1	NA	TRBJ1-3	TGCGCCAGCAGCTCCGGGACTGATGGAAACACCATATATTTT	CASSSGTDGNTIYF
once	TRBV7-3	NA	TRBJ2-1	TGTGCCAGCAGCTTAACCGGGCCAGGGTGGAATGAGCAGTTCTTC	CASSLTGPGWNEQFF
few	TRBV24-1	NA	TRBJ2-1	TGTGCCACCGAGACGGGACAACCCTACAATGAGCAGTTCTTC	CATETGQPYNEQFF
once	TRBV7-2	NA	TRBJ2-3	TGTGCCAGCAGCTCACCCACGGGCCCCACACCCAGCACAGATACGCAGTATTTT	CASSSPTGPTPSTDTQYF
NA	TRBV7-8	NA	TRBJ1-1	TGTGCCAGCAGCTTAGCCGCACAAAAGATCGGAGCTTTCTTT	CASSLAAQKIGAFF
few	TRBV29-1	NA	TRBJ1-6	TGCAGCGTCCTGACAGGCTCCTATAATTCACCCCTCCACTTT	CSVLTGSYNSPLHF
NA	TRBV20-1	TRBD1	TRBJ1-6	TGCAGTGCTTCTGGACAGGGCCTACCCTATAATTCACCCCTCCACTTT	CSASGQGLPYNSPLHF
NA	TRBV10-3	TRBD2	TRBJ2-5	TGTGCCATCAGTGAGTTAAAGCGGGGTGAAGAGACCCAGTACTTC	CAISELKRGEETQYF
few	TRBV20-1	NA	TRBJ1-2	TGCAGTGCTAGAGATCCCGAGGGGTTGGGGTACAGTGGCTACACCTTC	CSARDPEGLGYSGYTF
NA	TRBV7-7	TRBD2	TRBJ2-3	TGTGCTAGCAGCTTGGTCGGGGGGGCAACAGATACGCAGTATTTT	CASSLVGGATDTQYF
many	TRBV6-5	NA	TRBJ1-6	TGTGCCAGCAACAAGGGCAATCCGGGGGTGTATAATTCACCCCTCCACTTT	CASNKGNPGVYNSPLHF
NA	TRBV12-5	NA	TRBJ1-1	TGTGCTAGTGGTCCAGGGGTGAGGGCTTTCTTT	CASGPGVRAFF
NA	TRBV9	TRBD1	TRBJ1-1	TGTGCCAGCAGCGTTCCGGGGACAGGGCCCCCGAACACTGAAGCTTTCTTT	CASSVPGTGPPNTEAFF
NA	TRBV27	TRBD1	TRBJ2-7	TGTGCCAGCACTCCAGGAGGGACAGGGACCTACGAGCAGTACTTC	CASTPGGTGTYEQYF
NA	TRBV20-1	TRBD1	TRBJ1-5	TGCAGTGCTAGCAGGGGGATAGGTAGCAATCAGCCCCAGCATTTT	CSASRGIGSNQPQHF
NA	TRBV28	NA	TRBJ2-5	TGTGCCAGCAGTTTAGGTGAAGAGACCCAGTACTTC	CASSLGEETQYF
NA	TRBV4-2	TRBD2	TRBJ2-3	TGTGCCAGCAGCCACCTACTAGCGGGGGACCCAGATACGCAGTATTTT	CASSHLLAGDPDTQYF
NA	TRBV5-1	NA	TRBJ1-1	TGCGCCAGCAGCTTGGACCCCCCCGGGATTAGGAACACTGAAGCTTTCTTT	CASSLDPPGIRNTEAFF
NA	TRBV28	NA	TRBJ1-5	TGTGCCAGCCGGGCCGTCCACAATCAGCCCCAGCATTTT	CASRAVHNQPQHF
NA	TRBV6-2/TRBV6-3	NA	TRBJ1-5	TGTGCCAGCAGAGCTCCGGGGGGGTATCAGCCCCAGCATTTT	CASRAPGGYQPQHF